These 11 T cell receptor beta chains were sequenced from one sample in a study of immune evolution from preneoplasia to lung adenocarcinoma. Generated by immunoSEQ multiplex PCR, the TCRdb table keeps only in-frame clones and is missing some. Altogether about 16,000 clones are present, 80% to 90% being singletons, with the ten largest covering approximately 2.4%. Sequencing used FFPE invasive lung adenocarcinoma tissue. All receptors come from a person in their 70s with invasive lung adenocarcinoma.

This clone was counted a single time. The V call is TRBV30, the J call TRBJ1-1, with 7 bases that match TRBD1. The CDR3 contains 11 residues. Germline values: CDR1 GTSNPN, CDR2 SVGIG (reference sequence). Trimming took 7 bases from V and 4 from J; bases not matched to a gene: 3. DNA of the CDR3: TGTGCCTCAGGGGGGGGCACTGAAGCTTTCTTT. It yields the protein CASGGGTEAFF.

This CDR3 is CASSVASGHHNEQFF. CDR3 DNA: TGTGCCAGCAGCGTAGCTAGCGGGCACCACAATGAGCAGTTCTTC. This sequence joins TRBV9 and TRBJ2-1, with 8 bases aligning to TRBD2. V lost 0 bases, J lost 5 bases, and 4 bases stayed unmatched. Germline V CDR1 and CDR2: SGDLS, YYNGEE. CDR3 length equals 15 residues.

The chain is built from TRBV7-9 and TRBJ1-2; a possible D gene is TRBD1 (5 bases). The CDR3 totals 14 residues. V lost 3 bases to trimming and J lost 3 bases, with 11 bases between them. From germline, CDR1 is SEHNR and CDR2 FQNEAQ (reference sequence). The CDR3 region is CASSFTQGDYGYTF. CDR3 in DNA: TGTGCCAGCAGCTTTACCCAGGGTGACTATGGCTACACCTTC.

The sample holds one count of this clone. V is TRBV21-1 and J is TRBJ1-4. TRBV21-1 is a pseudogene locus. This CDR3 contains 14 residues. CDR3 sequence reads: CASNDGQDLKKLFF. The DNA of the CDR3 is TGTGCCAGTAACGACGGGCAGGATCTGAAAAAACTGTTTTTT.

The chain recombines TRBV4-2 with TRBJ2-1; D is possibly TRBD1 (6 bases). The germline V gene encodes CDR1 LGHNA and CDR2 YNFKEQ. The CDR3 is made up of 15 amino acids. V lost 2 bases and J lost 7, with 15 bases in between. The DNA for the CDR3 is TGTGCCAGCAGCCAACATCAACAGGGTCGGAATGAGCAGTTCTTC. Its translation is CASSQHQQGRNEQFF.

This chain joins TRBV7-8 and TRBJ1-2; D unresolved. The V end was cut by 5 bases, the J end by 4 bases, with 14 bases between. The CDR3 totals 14 residues. Per the germline V gene, CDR1 is SGHVS and CDR2 is FQNEAQ. The CDR3 protein is CASSTLDKPYGYTF. CDR3 DNA sequence: TGTGCCAGCAGCACCCTTGACAAGCCCTATGGCTACACCTTC.

The chain links TRBV28 to TRBJ2-1; 12 bases are shared with TRBD2. V trimming: 3 bases; J trimming: 6 bases; junction bases outside the gene matches: 6. CDR3 size: 16 residues. In germline, CDR1 is MDHEN, CDR2 SYDVKM. CDR3 amino acids: CASSFPGLAGSNEQFF. The CDR3, as DNA: TGTGCCAGCAGTTTCCCCGGACTAGCGGGATCCAATGAGCAGTTCTTC.

V usage is TRBV27 and J usage is TRBJ2-5, with 9 bases fitting TRBD2. Germline trimming cut 1 base from V and 4 bases from J; bases unmatched to any gene: 4. Germline V gene data show CDR1 as MNHEY and CDR2 as SMNVEV (reference sequence). The length of the CDR3 is 15 residues. In nucleotides, the CDR3 is TGTGCCAGCAGTTTATGGCGGGGGGGCTTAGAGACCCAGTACTTC. It is translated as CASSLWRGGLETQYF.

J is TRBJ2-3 and V is TRBV5-1, with no clear D. Trimming cost V 2 bases and J 4 bases, with 5 bases left between them. Germline V gene sequence: CDR1 SGHRS, CDR2 YFSETQ. The CDR3 length is 12 residues. In DNA, the CDR3 is TGCGCCAGCAGCTTAGGTGCAGATACGCAGTATTTT. The encoded protein is CASSLGADTQYF.

The chain carries TRBV19 and TRBJ2-7; D call uncertain. Per the germline V gene, CDR1 is LNHDA and CDR2 is SQIVND (reference sequence). Trimming cost V 2 bases and J 4 bases, with 9 bases left between them. The CDR3 length is 13 residues. The CDR3 DNA sequence: TGTGCCAGTAGTATAACCCGTGCTTACGAGCAGTACTTC. Amino acid sequence: CASSITRAYEQYF. The entire variable domain, with the rest obtained from reference TRBV19 and TRBJ2-7, is as follows: DGGITQSPKYLFRKEGQNVTLSCEQNLNHDAMYWYRQDPGQGLRLIYYSQIVNDFQKGDIAEGYSVSREKKESFPLTVTSAQKNPTAFYLCASSITRAYEQYFGPGTRLTVT.

This sequence joins TRBV19 and TRBJ2-6, with 8 positions matching TRBD2. The V gene end was trimmed by 5 bases and the J gene end by 2 bases; junction bases not matched to a gene: 5. From germline, CDR1 is LNHDA and CDR2 SQIVND (reference sequence). The CDR3 is made up of 16 amino acids. The CDR3 coding sequence is TGTGCCAGTAGTCTTAACGGGGGGGCTGGGGCCAACGTCCTGACTTTC. It encodes CASSLNGGAGANVLTF.